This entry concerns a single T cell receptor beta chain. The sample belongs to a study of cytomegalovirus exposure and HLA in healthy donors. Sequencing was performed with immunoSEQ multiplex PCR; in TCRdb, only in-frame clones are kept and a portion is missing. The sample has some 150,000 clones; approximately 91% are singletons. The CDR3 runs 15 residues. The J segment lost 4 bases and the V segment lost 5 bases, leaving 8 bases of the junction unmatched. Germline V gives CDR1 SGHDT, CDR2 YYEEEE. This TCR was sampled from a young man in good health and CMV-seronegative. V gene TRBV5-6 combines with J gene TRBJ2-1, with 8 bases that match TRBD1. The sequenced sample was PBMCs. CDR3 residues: CASSSDRGGYNEQFF. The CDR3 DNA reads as TGTGCCAGCAGTTCCGACAGGGGAGGATACAATGAGCAGTTCTTC. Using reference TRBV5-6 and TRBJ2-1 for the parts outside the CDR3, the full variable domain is DAGVTQSPTHLIKTRGQQVTLRCSPKSGHDTVSWYQQALGQGPQFIFQYYEEEERQRGNFPDRFSGHQFPNYSSELNVNALLLGDSALYLCASSSDRGGYNEQFFGPGTRLTVL.